Presented here are 19 T cell receptor beta chains from one specimen sequenced in a study of sequential checkpoint blockade in melanoma. Clones were read by immunoSEQ multiplex PCR, and TCRdb kept only the in-frame ones, dropping some. This sample carries under 15,000 clones, 74% of them seen once, and the ten largest clones take around 25%. Treatment noted: randomized to nivolumab then ipilimumab (arm A) or the reverse (arm B). The starting material was CD8+ T cells sorted from blood (inferred from file names), obtained from a patient given nivolumab and ipilimumab in sequence. The receptor source for this set is a human donor with melanoma.

The chain has TRBV11-2 and TRBJ2-7, with 7 bases matching TRBD1. Germline CDR1 SGHAT, CDR2 FQNNGV. The CDR3 totals 15 residues. The V and J ends lost 1 base and 3 bases, in that order; junction bases with no gene match: 6. The CDR3 nucleotides are TGTGCCAGCAGCTTAGCCGGGACAGAGATCTACGAGCAGTACTTC. This sequence encodes CASSLAGTEIYEQYF.

This clone was seen a few times. The gene calls are TRBV19 and TRBJ2-3, with TRBD1 matching over 8 bases. The junction had 7 bases not matched to a gene; V was cut back by 2 bases and J by 3 bases. CDR3 length: 16 amino acids. Germline CDR1 LNHDA, CDR2 SQIVND (reference sequence). The CDR3 coding sequence is TGTGCCAGTAGTATATCGGGGCGGGACAGGACAGATACGCAGTATTTT. It is translated as CASSISGRDRTDTQYF.

This clone was detected only once. V and J are TRBV19 and TRBJ1-2; 8 nucleotides match TRBD1. V dropped 3 bases and J dropped 6; count of bases not matched to a gene: 12. This CDR3 spans 16 amino acids. Germline assignment: CDR1 LNHDA and CDR2 SQIVND (reference sequence). In nucleotides, the CDR3 is TGTGCCAGTAGTATCTTATTTCGGACAGGGCTAGATGGCTACACCTTC. This translates into CASSILFRTGLDGYTF.

The rearrangement joins TRBV7-2 to TRBJ2-5; 8 bases match TRBD1. CDR1 and CDR2 (germline): SGHTA, FQGNSA. J gave up 5 bases and V 1 base, and 6 bases lay outside the gene matches. The CDR3 runs 15 residues. CDR3 coding DNA: TGTGCCAGCAGCTTAGGACAGGGGCCGAGGGAGACCCAGTACTTC. Its translation: CASSLGQGPRETQYF.

The chain links TRBV7-2 to TRBJ1-1; 7 nucleotides agree with TRBD1. The V gene end was trimmed by 5 bases and the J gene end by 1 base; junction bases not matched to a gene: 7. The germline gives CDR1 SGHTA, CDR2 FQGNSA. The CDR3 has 15 residues. CDR3 region: CASSIRTGGNTEAFF. The CDR3 DNA follows: TGTGCCAGCAGCATCCGGACAGGAGGGAACACTGAAGCTTTCTTT.

The J gene is TRBJ2-5, the V gene TRBV9; the match to TRBD2 covers 11 bases. The CDR3 runs to 17 residues. Trimming took 3 bases from V and 0 from J; bases not matched to a gene: 7. Germline V lookup: CDR1 SGDLS, CDR2 YYNGEE. The CDR3 loop is CASSATGTSGYQETQYF. The CDR3 DNA reads as TGTGCCAGCAGCGCCACCGGGACTAGCGGCTACCAAGAGACCCAGTACTTC.

A note on this clone: Distinct nucleotide sequences in the sample also encode this CDR3. The chain uses TRBV6-4 and TRBJ1-2, with 7 bases fitting TRBD1. Looked up from germline, CDR1 is MRHNA and CDR2 is SNTAGT. CDR3 length: 14 residues. With 0 bases clipped from V and 4 bases from J, the junction kept 2 bases outside the gene matches. In nucleotides, the CDR3 is TGTGCCAGCAGTGACTCTTGGGACAGCTATGGCTACACCTTC. Translated: CASSDSWDSYGYTF.

CDR3 coding DNA: TGCAGCGTTGAAGATCATCCCACGAGCACCGGGGAGCTGTTTTTT. Its protein is CSVEDHPTSTGELFF. The chain joins TRBV29-1 to TRBJ2-2, with unresolved D. The CDR3 runs to 15 residues. V was shortened by 0 bases and J by 4 bases, with 12 bases between the two germline ends. Germline CDR1 SQVTM, CDR2 ANQGSEA.

V gene TRBV15 combines with J gene TRBJ1-1, with 8 nucleotides matching TRBD1. The V and J ends lost 1 base and 10 bases, in that order; junction bases with no gene match: 8. This CDR3 is built from 14 residues. CDR1 and CDR2 (germline): LNHNV, YYDKDF (reference sequence). The CDR3 here is CATSRGRQGLGAFF. In DNA, the CDR3 is TGTGCCACCAGCAGAGGTCGACAGGGGCTTGGAGCTTTCTTT.

The chain uses TRBV5-8 and TRBJ2-5; D call uncertain. The CDR3 loop spans 14 amino acids. With 0 bases removed from V and 1 base from J, the gap between germline ends came to 7 bases. The germline gives CDR1 SGHTS, CDR2 YDEGEE. CDR3 residues: CASSLVAFQETQYF. CDR3 bases: TGTGCCAGCAGCTTGGTGGCCTTCCAAGAGACCCAGTACTTC.

In its sample, this clone was seen a few times. V and J are TRBV6-6 and TRBJ2-7, with 13 bases that match TRBD2. Germline CDR1 is MNHNY and CDR2 is SVGAGI (reference sequence). J gave up 3 bases and V 5 bases, and 4 bases lay outside the gene matches. This CDR3 is built from 15 residues. The CDR3 region is CASSLGTSGDYEQYV. CDR3 nucleotide sequence: TGTGCCAGCAGTCTTGGGACTAGCGGGGACTACGAGCAGTACGTC.

The chain recombines TRBV6-1 with TRBJ2-1; no clear D gene. The germline V and J ends were trimmed by 1 base and 5 bases, with 12 bases remaining between them. The germline gives CDR1 MNHNS, CDR2 SASEGT. This CDR3 is built from 15 residues. CDR3 DNA: TGTGCCAGCAGTGAAGGAAGCGAAGGCCACAATGAGCAGTTCTTC. Translation: CASSEGSEGHNEQFF.

The gene calls are TRBV5-8 and TRBJ2-7; 8 nucleotides align to TRBD1. Germline CDR1 reads SGHTS; CDR2 reads YDEGEE. The length of the CDR3 is 13 residues. The junction had 3 bases not matched to a gene; V was cut back by 6 bases and J by 1 base. CDR3 nucleotides: TGTGCCAGCAACAGGGGGATGTCCTACGAGCAGTACTTC. As protein: CASNRGMSYEQYF.

The chain couples TRBV7-9 to TRBJ2-1; unclear D gene. This CDR3 region has 14 residues. CDR1 and CDR2 (germline): SEHNR, FQNEAQ (reference sequence). The ends were cut back, 1 base at V and 2 bases at J, with 6 bases in the middle. Here the CDR3 reads CASSLGPAYNEQFF. The CDR3 bases are TGTGCCAGCAGCTTAGGGCCAGCCTACAATGAGCAGTTCTTC. The complete variable domain, with remaining parts taken from reference TRBV7-9 and TRBJ2-1, reads DTGVSQNPRHKITKRGQNVTFRCDPISEHNRLYWYRQTLGQGPEFLTYFQNEAQLEKSRLLSDRFSAERPKGSFSTLEIQRTEQGDSAMYLCASSLGPAYNEQFFGPGTRLTVL.

Within the sample, this clone is large. This chain joins TRBV7-9 and TRBJ2-7; D is perhaps TRBD2 (6 bases). This CDR3 has 13 residues. V was pared by 6 bases and J by 1 base, with 10 bases between. Germline assignment: CDR1 SEHNR and CDR2 FQNEAQ (reference sequence). The CDR3 spells CASREGLSYEQYF. The CDR3 bases are TGTGCCAGCAGAGAGGGACTTTCCTACGAGCAGTACTTC.

The chain recombines TRBV19 with TRBJ1-4; 8 nucleotides align to TRBD1. Losses at the gene ends were 5 bases for V and 7 bases for J; bases not matched to a gene: 12. The CDR3 runs to 16 residues. Germline lookup yields CDR1 LNHDA and CDR2 SQIVND (reference sequence). CDR3 residues: CASSPRTGRVREKLFF. CDR3 DNA sequence: TGTGCCAGTAGTCCTCGGACAGGGCGGGTACGTGAAAAACTGTTTTTT. Full variable domain (missing parts from reference TRBV19 and TRBJ1-4): DGGITQSPKYLFRKEGQNVTLSCEQNLNHDAMYWYRQDPGQGLRLIYYSQIVNDFQKGDIAEGYSVSREKKESFPLTVTSAQKNPTAFYLCASSPRTGRVREKLFFGSGTQLSVL.

The J gene is TRBJ2-7, the V gene TRBV27; TRBD1 agrees at 8 bases. Germline lookup yields CDR1 MNHEY and CDR2 SMNVEV (reference sequence). V trimming: 6 bases; J trimming: 7 bases; junction bases outside the gene matches: 17. The CDR3 runs 16 residues. For the CDR3, the DNA is TGTGCCAGCAGCCACTTTACAACACTCCAGGGGGCTGAGCAGTACTTC. It translates to CASSHFTTLQGAEQYF.

V gene TRBV2 combines with J gene TRBJ2-7; D may be TRBD1 (6 bases). The CDR3 extends over 15 amino acids. From germline, CDR1 is SNHLY and CDR2 FYNNEI. V was clipped by 3 bases and J by 2 bases, with 14 bases between them. The CDR3 DNA sequence: TGTGCCAGCAGTGAGAGGTCCGACAGGACCTACGAGCAGTACTTC. Its protein product is CASSERSDRTYEQYF.

The chain employs TRBV7-9 and TRBJ1-2; 8 bases are shared with TRBD1. The CDR3 extends over 14 amino acids. Losses at the gene ends were 1 base for V and 8 bases for J; bases not matched to a gene: 6. Germline lookup yields CDR1 SEHNR and CDR2 FQNEAQ (reference sequence). The CDR3 nucleotides read TGTGCCAGCAGCTTAGTAGGACAGGGAGAAGGCTACACCTTC. Protein: CASSLVGQGEGYTF.